A selection of T cell receptor beta chains follows, all from one sample in a study of response to subunit inactivated influenza vaccine. Via MiXCR, TCRdb re-called the RT-PCR reads, giving one row per CDR3 protein. There are under 950,000 distinct CDR3 sequences in the sample; about 20% occur only once, and more than 8.5% lies in the top ten. The sequencing used PBMCs from blood, collected more than 4 days after vaccination. These receptors were taken from a man aged 45-60 years who received an inactivated influenza vaccine. Both conserved end residues are part of each CDR3. The order of the fields is V gene, D gene, clone size, J gene, CDR3 DNA, CDR3 protein. A D gene is named only where the DNA matches it firmly. Some rows have no size entry. The others give once, few or many, or a class for an expanded clone.

v_gene: TRBV6-2/TRBV6-3; d_gene: NA; abundance: NA; j_gene: TRBJ2-1; CDR3nt: TGTGCCAGCAACCCGGGGGAATCCTACAATGAGCAGTTCTTC; CDR3aa: CASNPGESYNEQFF
v_gene: TRBV6-5; d_gene: NA; abundance: few; j_gene: TRBJ2-7; CDR3nt: TGTGCCAGCAGTTACTCGGGGACATCCACCCCCTACGAGCAGTACTTC; CDR3aa: CASSYSGTSTPYEQYF
v_gene: TRBV6-5; d_gene: TRBD2; abundance: once; j_gene: TRBJ2-3; CDR3nt: TGTGCCAGCAGTTGGGCATACCGGGGGAGGGCAGATACGCAGTATTTT; CDR3aa: CASSWAYRGRADTQYF
v_gene: TRBV3-1; d_gene: TRBD1; abundance: few; j_gene: TRBJ1-6; CDR3nt: TGTGCCAGCAGCCAGTTGGCAGGGGGCAATTCACCCCTCCACTTT; CDR3aa: CASSQLAGGNSPLHF
v_gene: TRBV7-2; d_gene: TRBD2; abundance: NA; j_gene: TRBJ2-3; CDR3nt: TGTGCCAGCAGCTTACAGACTAGCATAAATACGCAGTATTTT; CDR3aa: CASSLQTSINTQYF
v_gene: TRBV15; d_gene: TRBD1; abundance: many; j_gene: TRBJ2-7; CDR3nt: TGTGCCACCAGCAGAGTTTTTCGGGACAGGAGTTACGAGCAGTACTTC; CDR3aa: CATSRVFRDRSYEQYF
v_gene: TRBV12-3/TRBV12-4; d_gene: NA; abundance: few; j_gene: TRBJ1-4; CDR3nt: TGTGCCAGCAGTTTAGACCTTGAGGAAAAACTGTTTTTT; CDR3aa: CASSLDLEEKLFF
v_gene: TRBV27; d_gene: NA; abundance: few; j_gene: TRBJ2-1; CDR3nt: TGTGCCAGCAGTCTCTTCGGACTCTACAATGAGCAGTTCTTC; CDR3aa: CASSLFGLYNEQFF
v_gene: TRBV4-3; d_gene: TRBD2; abundance: few; j_gene: TRBJ2-3; CDR3nt: TGCGCCAGCAGCCAAGATCATTGGACTAGCGGGAGAGAAGCAGATACGCAGTATTTT; CDR3aa: CASSQDHWTSGREADTQYF
v_gene: TRBV7-2; d_gene: TRBD2; abundance: few; j_gene: TRBJ2-7; CDR3nt: TGTGCCAGCAGCCCGGTAGCGGGAGTTGACGAGCAGTACTTC; CDR3aa: CASSPVAGVDEQYF
v_gene: TRBV12-3/TRBV12-4; d_gene: TRBD2; abundance: NA; j_gene: TRBJ2-5; CDR3nt: TGTGCCAGCAGCCGGGCGGGGGACCAGTACTTC; CDR3aa: CASSRAGDQYF
v_gene: TRBV2; d_gene: NA; abundance: few; j_gene: TRBJ1-1; CDR3nt: TGTGCCGGGAGGCAGGTGAACACTGAAGCTTTCTTT; CDR3aa: CAGRQVNTEAFF
v_gene: TRBV7-2; d_gene: NA; abundance: few; j_gene: TRBJ2-3; CDR3nt: TGTGCCAGCAGCGCACTAGTATCGGTCACAGATACGCAGTATTTT; CDR3aa: CASSALVSVTDTQYF
v_gene: TRBV20-1; d_gene: TRBD1; abundance: NA; j_gene: TRBJ1-2; CDR3nt: TGCAGTGCTCCCGGGACAGGGTCTAACTATGGCTACACCTTC; CDR3aa: CSAPGTGSNYGYTF
v_gene: TRBV3-1; d_gene: NA; abundance: few; j_gene: TRBJ2-1; CDR3nt: TGTGCCAGCAGCCAAGATAAAGGCAATGAGCAGTTCTTC; CDR3aa: CASSQDKGNEQFF
v_gene: TRBV4-3; d_gene: NA; abundance: few; j_gene: TRBJ1-3; CDR3nt: TGCGCCAGCAGCCAAGATGGAGGTTTTGGAAACACCATATATTTT; CDR3aa: CASSQDGGFGNTIYF
v_gene: TRBV20-1; d_gene: NA; abundance: NA; j_gene: TRBJ2-1; CDR3nt: TGCAGTGCTAGAGATCTTCTGACAAACAATGAGCAGTTCTTC; CDR3aa: CSARDLLTNNEQFF
v_gene: TRBV4-1; d_gene: NA; abundance: few; j_gene: TRBJ2-7; CDR3nt: TGCGCCAGCAGTATACACGTAAGGAGCTCCTACGAGCAGTACTTC; CDR3aa: CASSIHVRSSYEQYF
v_gene: TRBV10-3; d_gene: NA; abundance: few; j_gene: TRBJ2-1; CDR3nt: TGTGCCATCCGGCGGAAGGAAGGGACAAACAATGAGCAGTTCTTC; CDR3aa: CAIRRKEGTNNEQFF